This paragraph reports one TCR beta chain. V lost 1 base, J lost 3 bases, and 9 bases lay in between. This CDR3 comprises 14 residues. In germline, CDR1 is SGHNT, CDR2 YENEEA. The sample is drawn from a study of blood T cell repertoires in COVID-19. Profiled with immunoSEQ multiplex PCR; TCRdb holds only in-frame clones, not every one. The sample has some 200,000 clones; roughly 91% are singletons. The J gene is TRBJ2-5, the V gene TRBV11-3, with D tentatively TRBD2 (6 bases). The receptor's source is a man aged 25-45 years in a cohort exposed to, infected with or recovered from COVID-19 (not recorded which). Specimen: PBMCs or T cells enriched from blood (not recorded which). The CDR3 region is CASSLGASEETQYF. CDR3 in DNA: TGTGCCAGCAGCTTAGGGGCTAGCGAAGAGACCCAGTACTTC. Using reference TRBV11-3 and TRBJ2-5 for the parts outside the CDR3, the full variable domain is EAGVVQSPRYKIIEKKQPVAFWCNPISGHNTLYWYLQNLGQGPELLIRYENEEAVDDSQLPKDRFSAERLKGVDSTLKIQPAELGDSAVYLCASSLGASEETQYFGPGTRLLVL.